The T cell receptor beta chain described here comes from a study of identical twins. With 6 bases clipped from V and 2 bases from J, the junction kept 7 bases outside the gene matches. This CDR3 is built from 16 residues. Germline V CDR1 and CDR2: SEHNR, FQNEAQ (reference sequence). TCRdb independently ran MiXCR on the 5' RACE reads; one entry per CDR3 protein. The repertoire holds 200,000 or so distinct CDR3 sequences, more than 15% seen once, with 35% to 50% in the top ten. These records were also assigned to another study, of T cells expressing NK-cell markers. That report adds: Six or seven donors carried dominant NKG2C+ clonotypes that made up about 1.0-7.0% of their CD8+ T cells.

Sequencing used CD8+ T cells sorted from blood. This TCR was sampled from a woman between 18 and 30 years old in good health. This chain uses TRBV7-9 with TRBJ2-2; 9 bases map to TRBD1. The CDR3 coding sequence is TGTGCCAGCAGGCGAACAGGGGGCTTAAACACCGGGGAGCTGTTTTTT. Its protein product is CASRRTGGLNTGELFF.